These T cell receptor beta chains were read from a single sample in a study of T cell responses to AZD1222 COVID-19 vaccine. Libraries were prepared by immunoSEQ multiplex PCR; TCRdb keeps only in-frame clonotypes and omits some of them. The sample includes some 200,000 clones, around 93% seen only once; the top ten take roughly 0.99%. The sample consisted of peripheral blood, taken on day 0 of MenACWY control vaccination. The origin of the receptors is an adult in good health. The CDR3 runs from the conserved cysteine through the conserved F or W. D genes are given only for firm matches. Some rows have no size entry. The others give once, few or many, or a class for an expanded clone.

CDR3nt: TGTGCCAGCAGCCAAAGGCACGGGGCGAACACTGAAGCTTTCTTT
CDR3aa: CASSQRHGANTEAFF
v_gene: TRBV7-2
j_gene: TRBJ1-1
abundance: -
d_gene: -

CDR3nt: TGTGCCAGCTCAGTATCCGCCGGGACAGGGGTTCGAAATTCACCCCTCCACTTT
CDR3aa: CASSVSAGTGVRNSPLHF
v_gene: TRBV18
j_gene: TRBJ1-6
abundance: few
d_gene: TRBD1

CDR3nt: TGTGCCACCAGCACTATCAGGGACTATGGCTACACCTTC
CDR3aa: CATSTIRDYGYTF
v_gene: TRBV15
j_gene: TRBJ1-2
abundance: -
d_gene: -

CDR3nt: TGCAGCGTTGAAGAAATAGATAACTATGGCTACACCTTC
CDR3aa: CSVEEIDNYGYTF
v_gene: TRBV29-1
j_gene: TRBJ1-2
abundance: -
d_gene: -

CDR3nt: TGTGCCAGCAGCGCCCGGACTAGCGGGGGGGGTTACGAGCAGTACTTC
CDR3aa: CASSARTSGGGYEQYF
v_gene: TRBV11-2
j_gene: TRBJ2-7
abundance: -
d_gene: TRBD2

CDR3nt: TGTGCCAGCAGCTATATTATCGGGGGCGGCAATCAGCCCCAGCATTTT
CDR3aa: CASSYIIGGGNQPQHF
v_gene: TRBV7-2
j_gene: TRBJ1-5
abundance: -
d_gene: -

CDR3nt: TGTGCCAGCAGTGAATTAGGAGCTTTCTTT
CDR3aa: CASSELGAFF
v_gene: TRBV6-1
j_gene: TRBJ1-1
abundance: -
d_gene: -

CDR3nt: TGTGCCCAAGATAGAGGGTATGGAAACACCATATATTTT
CDR3aa: CAQDRGYGNTIYF
v_gene: TRBV12-3/TRBV12-4
j_gene: TRBJ1-3
abundance: -
d_gene: -

CDR3nt: TGTGCCAGCAGCGTCTCCGGGGGGCGCGACTATGGCTACACCTTC
CDR3aa: CASSVSGGRDYGYTF
v_gene: TRBV7-9
j_gene: TRBJ1-2
abundance: -
d_gene: -

CDR3nt: TGTGCCAGCAGCTGGGGACAGGGCGTAATCTCAGAGACCCAGTACTTC
CDR3aa: CASSWGQGVISETQYF
v_gene: TRBV5-4
j_gene: TRBJ2-5
abundance: -
d_gene: TRBD1

CDR3nt: TGTGCCAGCAGCCGAACTAGCGGGGGGAGCACAGATACGCAGTATTTT
CDR3aa: CASSRTSGGSTDTQYF
v_gene: TRBV11-2
j_gene: TRBJ2-3
abundance: -
d_gene: TRBD2

CDR3nt: TGTGCCAGCAGCCCGACAACCGGACTGCAGCATGGCTACACCTTC
CDR3aa: CASSPTTGLQHGYTF
v_gene: TRBV5-4
j_gene: TRBJ1-2
abundance: -
d_gene: -

CDR3nt: TGTGCCAGCCTCGAGGGGTATCAGCCCCAGCATTTT
CDR3aa: CASLEGYQPQHF
v_gene: TRBV28
j_gene: TRBJ1-5
abundance: -
d_gene: -

CDR3nt: TGTGCCAGCAGTTTATTCGGGACAGGGCTCTCCGAGCAGTACTTC
CDR3aa: CASSLFGTGLSEQYF
v_gene: TRBV27
j_gene: TRBJ2-7
abundance: -
d_gene: TRBD1

CDR3nt: TGTGCCAGCACCCCCGGGGACAGACCGAACACTGAAGCTTTCTTT
CDR3aa: CASTPGDRPNTEAFF
v_gene: TRBV7-8
j_gene: TRBJ1-1
abundance: once
d_gene: TRBD1

CDR3nt: TGCGCCAGCAGTCAATCGGAGTCAGTCTCTGGAAACACCATATATTTT
CDR3aa: CASSQSESVSGNTIYF
v_gene: TRBV23-1
j_gene: TRBJ1-3
abundance: -
d_gene: -

CDR3nt: TGTGCCAGCTCCTTTTCAAGGAACACTGAAGCTTTCTTT
CDR3aa: CASSFSRNTEAFF
v_gene: TRBV18
j_gene: TRBJ1-1
abundance: -
d_gene: -

CDR3nt: TGCAGCGTTGCCCTTGGGACAGGCGTCCGCTACACCTTC
CDR3aa: CSVALGTGVRYTF
v_gene: TRBV29-1
j_gene: TRBJ1-2
abundance: -
d_gene: TRBD1

CDR3nt: TGCAGTGCTAGAGATTCCTATGGCTACACCTTC
CDR3aa: CSARDSYGYTF
v_gene: TRBV20-1
j_gene: TRBJ1-2
abundance: -
d_gene: -

CDR3nt: TGTGCCAGCATGGGGGACCGTGGGTATGGCTACACCTTC
CDR3aa: CASMGDRGYGYTF
v_gene: TRBV6-5
j_gene: TRBJ1-2
abundance: -
d_gene: -

CDR3nt: TGTGCTAGAATTCTACCGGAGACCCAGTACTTC
CDR3aa: CARILPETQYF
v_gene: TRBV12-5
j_gene: TRBJ2-5
abundance: once
d_gene: -

CDR3nt: TGTGCCAGTAGTATCGGCGGTTCAACTAATGAAAAACTGTTTTTT
CDR3aa: CASSIGGSTNEKLFF
v_gene: TRBV19
j_gene: TRBJ1-4
abundance: -
d_gene: -

CDR3nt: TGTGCCAGCAGCTTAGCGCCCACAGGTGGACATTCACCCCTCCACTTT
CDR3aa: CASSLAPTGGHSPLHF
v_gene: TRBV7-9
j_gene: TRBJ1-6
abundance: -
d_gene: -

CDR3nt: TGCGCCAGCAACCGGGACGACACAGATACGCAGTATTTT
CDR3aa: CASNRDDTDTQYF
v_gene: TRBV10-1
j_gene: TRBJ2-3
abundance: -
d_gene: -

CDR3nt: TGTGCCAGCAGCTTAGGGACAGGTTACAATGAGCAGTTCTTC
CDR3aa: CASSLGTGYNEQFF
v_gene: TRBV7-9
j_gene: TRBJ2-1
abundance: -
d_gene: TRBD1

CDR3nt: TGTGCCAGCAGGTCAGGGATGGACTATGGCTACACCTTC
CDR3aa: CASRSGMDYGYTF
v_gene: TRBV12-3/TRBV12-4
j_gene: TRBJ1-2
abundance: -
d_gene: -

CDR3nt: TGTGCCAGCAGTGACCTGCCGTCTGGGGCCAACGTCCTGACTTTC
CDR3aa: CASSDLPSGANVLTF
v_gene: TRBV6-1
j_gene: TRBJ2-6
abundance: once
d_gene: -

CDR3nt: TGCGCCAGCAGTGGGGCTAGCGGGGGGTACCAAGAGACCCAGTACTTC
CDR3aa: CASSGASGGYQETQYF
v_gene: TRBV10-2
j_gene: TRBJ2-5
abundance: -
d_gene: TRBD2

CDR3nt: TGCGCCAGCAGCCAAGATGGGGACAGCTATGGCTACACCTTC
CDR3aa: CASSQDGDSYGYTF
v_gene: TRBV4-1
j_gene: TRBJ1-2
abundance: -
d_gene: TRBD1